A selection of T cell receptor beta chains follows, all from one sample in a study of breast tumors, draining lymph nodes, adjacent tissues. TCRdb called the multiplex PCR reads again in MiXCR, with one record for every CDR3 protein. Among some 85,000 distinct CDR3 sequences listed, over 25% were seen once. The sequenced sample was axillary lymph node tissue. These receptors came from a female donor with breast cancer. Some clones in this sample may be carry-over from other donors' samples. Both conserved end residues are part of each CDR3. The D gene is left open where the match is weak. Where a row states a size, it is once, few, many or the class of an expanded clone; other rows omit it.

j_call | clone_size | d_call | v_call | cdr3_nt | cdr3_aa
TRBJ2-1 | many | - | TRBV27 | TGTGCCAGCAGTTTCTACAGGGCGGACAATGAGCAGTTCTTC | CASSFYRADNEQFF
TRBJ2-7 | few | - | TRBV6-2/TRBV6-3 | TGTGCCAGCAGTTCCCTCCACCTAGGAGCCTACGAGCAGTACTTC | CASSSLHLGAYEQYF
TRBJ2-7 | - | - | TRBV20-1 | TGCAGTGCTTCCTTCACATCAGGCGAGCAGTACTTC | CSASFTSGEQYF
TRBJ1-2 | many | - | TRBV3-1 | TGTGCCAGCAGCCAAAACGGGATTGACTATGGCTACACCTTC | CASSQNGIDYGYTF
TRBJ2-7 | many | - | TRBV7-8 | TGTGCCAGCAGCTTAGCGTCCGGGGACGAGCAGTACTTC | CASSLASGDEQYF
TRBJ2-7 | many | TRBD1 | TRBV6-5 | TGTGCCAGCAGTTACCGGGAGCAGGGGGCTGGAGAGCAGTACTTC | CASSYREQGAGEQYF
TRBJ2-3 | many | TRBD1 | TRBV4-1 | TGCGCCAGCAGCCAGACCGACAGGGACGAAGATACGCAGTATTTT | CASSQTDRDEDTQYF
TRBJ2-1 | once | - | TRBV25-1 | TGTGCCAGCGGGCCAGGCGATTACTCCTACAACGAGCAGTTCTTC | CASGPGDYSYNEQFF
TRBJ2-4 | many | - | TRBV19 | TGTGCCAGTACCCCCCCGGGGATAGCCAAAAACATTCAGTACTTC | CASTPPGIAKNIQYF
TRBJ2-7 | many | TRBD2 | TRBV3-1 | TGTGCCAGCAGCCAAGATTCTGGGGGGGGTAGGGAGCAGTACTTC | CASSQDSGGGREQYF
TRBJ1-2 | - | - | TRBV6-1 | TGTGCCAGCAACCCTCGGGGAAGTCTAAGCGGCTACACCTTC | CASNPRGSLSGYTF
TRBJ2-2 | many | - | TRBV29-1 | TGCAGCGCCTGCCAAGGACAGACGAACACCGGGGAGCTGTTTTTT | CSACQGQTNTGELFF
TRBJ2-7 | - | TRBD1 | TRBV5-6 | TGTGCCAGTAGCCTGGGACAGGGGGTCAACGGGCAGTACTTC | CASSLGQGVNGQYF
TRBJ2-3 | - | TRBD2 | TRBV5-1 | TGCGCCAGCAGCCCTGGGACTAGCGGGAGAGGGGGCACAGATACGCAGTATTTT | CASSPGTSGRGGTDTQYF
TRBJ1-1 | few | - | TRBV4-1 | TGCGCCAGCAGCCAAGACGTTAATTGGTTCGTTCCTGAAGCTTTCTTT | CASSQDVNWFVPEAFF
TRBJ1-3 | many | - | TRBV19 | TGTGCCAGTACCCTATGGGCCGGCGGGCTTGGGTCATCGGGAGGAAACACCATATATTTT | CASTLWAGGLGSSGGNTIYF
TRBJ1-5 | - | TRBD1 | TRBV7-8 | TGTGCCAGCAAGGGACAGGGATACCATCAGCCCCAGCATTTT | CASKGQGYHQPQHF
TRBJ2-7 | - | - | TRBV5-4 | - | CASSFYICSIQGPGDNEQYF
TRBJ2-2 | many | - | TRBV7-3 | TGTGCCAGCAGCCCTCAGTGGGCCGGGGAGCTGTTTTTT | CASSPQWAGELFF
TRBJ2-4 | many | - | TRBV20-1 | TGCAGTGTGCGGGAAAACATTCAGTACTTC | CSVRENIQYF
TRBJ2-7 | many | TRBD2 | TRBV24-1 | TGTGCCACCAGTGATTCGGGACTAGCGGGAGAGCAGTACTTC | CATSDSGLAGEQYF
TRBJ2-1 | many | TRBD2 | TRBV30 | TGTGCCTGGAGTCCGGGGAGGGATGAGCAGTTCTTC | CAWSPGRDEQFF
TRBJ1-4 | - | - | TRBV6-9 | - | CASSYPGFSLRAVLRANEKLFF
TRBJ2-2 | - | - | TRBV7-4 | TGTGCCAGCAGCCCCAACCTCCAGTCCTTCCGGGAGACGAACACCGGGGAGCTGTTTTTT | CASSPNLQSFRETNTGELFF
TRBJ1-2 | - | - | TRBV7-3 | TGTGCCAGCAGCTTAGCACCGGGGCTAAACTATGGCTACACCTTC | CASSLAPGLNYGYTF
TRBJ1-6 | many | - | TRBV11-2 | TGTGCCAGCAGCTTAGACCGGCTACGCGGGAATTCACCCCTCCACTTT | CASSLDRLRGNSPLHF
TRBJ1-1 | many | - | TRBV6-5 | TGTGCCAGCAGGACAGTGAACACTGAAGCTTTCTTT | CASRTVNTEAFF
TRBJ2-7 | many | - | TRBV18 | TGTGCCAGCTCTCCCGGCAACTACGAGCAGTACTTC | CASSPGNYEQYF
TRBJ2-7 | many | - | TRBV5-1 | TGCGCCAGCAGCTCCCTAACCGGGACGGAGTACTTC | CASSSLTGTEYF
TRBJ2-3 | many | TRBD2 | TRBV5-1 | TGCGCCAGCAGCCTAGGACTAGCGGGGGCAGATACGCAGTATTTT | CASSLGLAGADTQYF
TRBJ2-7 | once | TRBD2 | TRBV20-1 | TGCAGTGCTAGAGATCATCGCGGGAGCTCCTACGAGCAGTACTTC | CSARDHRGSSYEQYF
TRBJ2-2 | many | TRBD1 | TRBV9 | TGTGCCAGCAGCGTAGGGACAGGGAACACCGGGGAGCTGTTTTTT | CASSVGTGNTGELFF
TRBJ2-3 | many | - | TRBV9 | TGTGCCAGCAGCAAGACCGGTACAGATACGCAGTATTTT | CASSKTGTDTQYF
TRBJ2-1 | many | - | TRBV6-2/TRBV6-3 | TGTGCCAGCAGTTACTCACTAGCCGAAAATGAGCAGTTCTTC | CASSYSLAENEQFF
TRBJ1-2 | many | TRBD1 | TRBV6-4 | TGTGCCAGCACCGAAAAGACAGGGAAATATGGCTACACCTTC | CASTEKTGKYGYTF
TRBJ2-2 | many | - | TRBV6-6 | TGTGCCAGCTCCCGGTGGACCGGGGAGCTGTTTTTT | CASSRWTGELFF
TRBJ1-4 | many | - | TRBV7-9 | TGTGCCAGCTTAGGGTCTGCAACTAATGAAAAACTGTTTTTT | CASLGSATNEKLFF
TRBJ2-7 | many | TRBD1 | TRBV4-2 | TGTGCCAGCAGCCAAGAGGTAGGGGGCGCCCAGAGGGGCCACGAGCAGTACTTC | CASSQEVGGAQRGHEQYF
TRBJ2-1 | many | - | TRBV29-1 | TGCAGCGGGTCTGTCCAGAGCAATGAGCAGTTCTTC | CSGSVQSNEQFF
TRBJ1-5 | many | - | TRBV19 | TGTGCCAGTAGTATGAAGACGATAAATCAGCCCCAGCATTTT | CASSMKTINQPQHF
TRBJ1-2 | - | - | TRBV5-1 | TGCGCCAGCAGCTTTGTAGGGGCCTCTGGAAACACCTTC | CASSFVGASGNTF
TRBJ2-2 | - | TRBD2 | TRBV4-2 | TGTGCCAGCAGCCAAGCAGGAGGGAGGGACGAGCTGTTTTTT | CASSQAGGRDELFF
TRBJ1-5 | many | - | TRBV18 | TGTGCCAGCTCACTACTGAACTCCGATCTCAATCAGCCCCAGCATTTT | CASSLLNSDLNQPQHF
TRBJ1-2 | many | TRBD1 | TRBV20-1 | TGCAGTGCTACGGACAGGGATGGGAACTATGGCTACACCTTC | CSATDRDGNYGYTF
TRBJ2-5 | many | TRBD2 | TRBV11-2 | TGTGCCAGCAGCCGCGGACTAGCGGGAGGACTTTCGAGAGAGACCCAGTACTTC | CASSRGLAGGLSRETQYF
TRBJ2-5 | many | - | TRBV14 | TGTGCCAGCAGCCTTACCCCTCGGCGGGATCAAGAGACCCAGTACTTC | CASSLTPRRDQETQYF
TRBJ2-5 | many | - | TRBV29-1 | TGCAGCGTTGTTCCCGAAGAGACCCAGTACTTC | CSVVPEETQYF
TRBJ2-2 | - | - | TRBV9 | TGTGCCACCAGCAGAGTTCCCGACCGGGACAAACCCCGTGCGAACACCGGGGAGCTGTTTTTT | CATSRVPDRDKPRANTGELFF
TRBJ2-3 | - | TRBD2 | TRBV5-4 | TGTGCCAGCAGCCAATCTAGCGGGATTCTCGGGAATACGCAGTATTTT | CASSQSSGILGNTQYF